Listed below are T cell receptor beta chains from one sample, sequenced in a study of blood T cell repertoires in COVID-19. TCRdb's copy holds only in-frame clones and misses some; the assay was immunoSEQ multiplex PCR. The sample yields roughly 230,000 clones, around four fifths seen once. The sequencing input was peripheral blood. All receptors come from a woman aged 55-75 years with active or convalescent COVID-19. The CDR3 runs from the conserved cysteine through the conserved F or W. The D gene is left open where the match is weak. The size of a clone is reported for some rows only, either as once, few or many, or as a class for expanded clones.

>-|-|TRBV3-1/TRBV3-2|TRBJ2-5
TGTGCCAGCAGCCAGGGGCCCGGCAACCAAGAGACCCAGTACTTC
CASSQGPGNQETQYF
>-|-|TRBV6-4|TRBJ1-6
TGTGCCAGCTCCAAGGGGCAAACTGATAATTCACCCCTCCACTTT
CASSKGQTDNSPLHF
>once|-|TRBV7-9|TRBJ2-1
TGTGCCAGCAGCTTAGGGTTAGCGGACCTTTACAATGAGCAGTTCTTC
CASSLGLADLYNEQFF
>once|TRBD2|TRBV7-2|TRBJ2-3
TGTGCCAGCAGCTTAGTTCTCGGGGGGGACCTCAGCACAGATACGCAGTATTTT
CASSLVLGGDLSTDTQYF
>-|-|TRBV5-1|TRBJ1-5
TGCGCCAGCAGCTTGGACAGTTTTAGCAATCAGCCCCAGCATTTT
CASSLDSFSNQPQHF
>-|TRBD2|TRBV5-4|TRBJ2-1
TGTGCCAGCACCGGGACTAGCGGGAGGGCCGTGAATGAGCAGTTCTTC
CASTGTSGRAVNEQFF
>once|TRBD1|TRBV3-1/TRBV3-2|TRBJ1-2
TGTGCCAGCAGGCCCCAGGGGGATCCTGACTATGGCTACACCTTC
CASRPQGDPDYGYTF
>-|TRBD1|TRBV5-1|TRBJ1-2
TGCGCCAGCAGCTCTATACCAGGGGGTGGCTATGGCTACACCTTC
CASSSIPGGGYGYTF
>-|TRBD2|TRBV7-2|TRBJ2-1
TGTGCCAGCAGCTTAAGACTAGCGGCCAACAATGAGCAGTTCTTC
CASSLRLAANNEQFF
>-|TRBD2|TRBV5-5|TRBJ2-1
TGTGCCAGCAGCCCGGGACTAGCGGGAGCCCCCCCCTACAATGAGCAGTTCTTC
CASSPGLAGAPPYNEQFF
>-|TRBD2|TRBV4-1|TRBJ2-5
TGCGCCAGCAGCCAACAACGGGAGGGAGGCAAGACCCAGTACTTC
CASSQQREGGKTQYF
>-|-|TRBV15|TRBJ1-4
TGTGCCACCAGCACCGACTACGGGGACACCCATGAAAAACTGTTTTTT
CATSTDYGDTHEKLFF
>-|-|TRBV11-3|TRBJ2-7
TGTGCCAGCAGCTCTCTTAGGGGCGAATGGGGAAACGAGCAGTACTTC
CASSSLRGEWGNEQYF
>-|TRBD1|TRBV5-1|TRBJ1-5
TGCGCCAGCAGCCCGGACAGGGGGGGCAATCAGCCCCAGCATTTT
CASSPDRGGNQPQHF
>few|-|TRBV11-2|TRBJ1-1
TGTGCCAGCAGCTTCGAGGGCGGAAGGACTGAAGCTTTCTTT
CASSFEGGRTEAFF
>-|TRBD2|TRBV4-2|TRBJ2-1
TGTGCCAGCAGCCAAGATACCTCCGTCGGGGGGATGGAGTTCTTC
CASSQDTSVGGMEFF
>-|-|TRBV28|TRBJ2-5
TGTGCCAGCAGTTTAGGACAGTTTGGGACCCAGTACTTC
CASSLGQFGTQYF
>-|-|TRBV6-6|TRBJ2-1
TGTGCCAGCACCGCGGACAGAGACAATGAGCAGTTCTTC
CASTADRDNEQFF
>-|-|TRBV5-1|TRBJ2-3
TGCGCCAGCAGCTCCCAGGCGCGACAGGAATCAGATACGCAGTATTTT
CASSSQARQESDTQYF
>-|-|TRBV30|TRBJ1-2
TGTGCCTGGAGTTCAGGGGTTGGCTACACCTTC
CAWSSGVGYTF
>-|-|TRBV19|TRBJ1-5
TGTGCCAGTAGTATCGAAACCCGGCAGCCCCAGCATTTT
CASSIETRQPQHF
>-|TRBD1|TRBV29-1|TRBJ1-2
TGCAGCGTTGAGACCGGACAGGGCGGCGGCTACACCTTC
CSVETGQGGGYTF
>few|-|TRBV6-5|TRBJ2-1
TGTGCCAGCAGCCACGGCGGGCAAGAGCAGTTCTTC
CASSHGGQEQFF
>-|-|TRBV7-6|TRBJ1-1
TGTGCCAGCAGCCAGGGATTGGACACTGAAGCTTTCTTT
CASSQGLDTEAFF
>-|TRBD1|TRBV7-6|TRBJ1-6
TGTGCCAGCAGCGCCACCGGGACAGAAAATTCACCCCTCCACTTT
CASSATGTENSPLHF
>once|-|TRBV2|TRBJ1-5
TGTGCCAGCAGTTTTGGGGGGGATCAGCCCCAGCATTTT
CASSFGGDQPQHF
>-|-|TRBV6-6|TRBJ1-1
TGTGCCAGCAGTTACTCCGCGGACACTCGAGTAGCTTTCTTT
CASSYSADTRVAFF
>-|-|TRBV14|TRBJ2-1
TGTGCCAGCAGCCAGTCGTTACTAGGGTCCAATGAGCAGTTCTTC
CASSQSLLGSNEQFF
>-|-|TRBV14|TRBJ1-4
TGTGCCAGCAGCCAAGGGCAGGGAAGTCGCGAAAAACTGTTTTTT
CASSQGQGSREKLFF
>-|-|TRBV2|TRBJ1-1
TGTGCCAGCTCCCGGGAGGGGCTGAATACTGAAGCTTTCTTT
CASSREGLNTEAFF
>-|TRBD1|TRBV11-2|TRBJ1-2
TGTGCCAGCAGCCAGGACAGGGCGGGGTATGGCTACACCTTC
CASSQDRAGYGYTF
>many|TRBD1|TRBV5-1|TRBJ1-6
TGCGCCAGCAGCTTGGGCCACAGGGGTTCACCCCTCCACTTT
CASSLGHRGSPLHF
>-|-|TRBV5-1|TRBJ2-7
TGCGCCAGCAGTAGGGAAGGATGGACTGAATCCTACGAGCAGTACTTC
CASSREGWTESYEQYF
>-|TRBD2|TRBV3-1/TRBV3-2|TRBJ2-3
TGTGCCAGCAGCCAAGACGTATTAGCGGGAGATACGCAGTATTTT
CASSQDVLAGDTQYF
>-|TRBD1|TRBV3-1/TRBV3-2|TRBJ2-1
TGTGCCAGCAGCCCCACCTCGGGGACAGGGGACAATGAGCAGTTCTTC
CASSPTSGTGDNEQFF
>-|-|TRBV7-9|TRBJ2-7
TGTGCCAGCTCAAAACCCGGGACAATTAACTACGAGCAGTACTTC
CASSKPGTINYEQYF
>-|-|TRBV19|TRBJ1-4
TGTGCCAGTAACCGGAGGGCAGGAGCAACTAATGAAAAACTGTTTTTT
CASNRRAGATNEKLFF
>-|TRBD1|TRBV7-8|TRBJ1-2
TGTGCCAGCAGCACCGGACAGGGCGGTAACTATGGCTACACCTTC
CASSTGQGGNYGYTF
>-|-|TRBV7-9|TRBJ1-4
TGTGCCAGCAGCGCTACTACAGGGTATCCTGAAAAACTGTTTTTT
CASSATTGYPEKLFF
>-|-|TRBV11-2|TRBJ2-3
TGTGCCAGCAGCTTAGCGGCGGGGTTCATAGATACGCAGTATTTT
CASSLAAGFIDTQYF
>once|TRBD1|TRBV29-1|TRBJ2-1
TGCAGCGTCCTCCGGGACAGGGGCGAGCAGTTCTTC
CSVLRDRGEQFF
>-|TRBD2|TRBV2|TRBJ2-3
TGTGCCAGCAGGCAAGCCTCCGGGACTAGCGGGGGGGATTTT
CASRQASGTSGGDF
>-|-|TRBV16|TRBJ2-3
TGTGCCAGCAGCCAATCCTGGAGGACAGATACGCAGTATTTT
CASSQSWRTDTQYF
>-|TRBD1|TRBV7-9|TRBJ1-4
TGTGCCAGCAGCGAACAGGGGGTGACTAATGAAAAACTGTTTTTT
CASSEQGVTNEKLFF
>-|TRBD1|TRBV4-1|TRBJ1-2
TGCGCCAGCAGCCTGACGGGACAGGGAATCGGGGGCTACACCTTC
CASSLTGQGIGGYTF
>once|-|TRBV5-1|TRBJ1-1
TGCGCCAGCAGCTTGGGCGAAAACACTGAAGCTTTCTTT
CASSLGENTEAFF
>-|TRBD1|TRBV15|TRBJ1-2
TGTGCCACCAGCGGGGCCCCCGTACAGGGGATCTCTGGCTACACCTTC
CATSGAPVQGISGYTF
>-|-|TRBV6-5|TRBJ2-1
TGTGCCAGCAGCGGACTGATCTACAATGAGCAGTTCTTC
CASSGLIYNEQFF
>-|-|TRBV2|TRBJ2-1
TGTGCCAGCAGAGAGACTGAGTACAATGAGCAGTTCTTC
CASRETEYNEQFF
>-|TRBD2|TRBV2|TRBJ2-1
TGTGCCAGCGGGGGGGAATACTCCTACAATGAGCAGTTCTTC
CASGGEYSYNEQFF
>-|-|TRBV7-8|TRBJ1-1
TGTGCCAGCAGCTTAGTAGCAAAGAACACTGAAGCTTTCTTT
CASSLVAKNTEAFF
>-|-|TRBV15|TRBJ2-2
TGTGCCACCAGTGAGGGTTTGAACACCGGGGAGCTGTTTTTT
CATSEGLNTGELFF
>-|-|TRBV25-1|TRBJ1-2
TGTGCCAGCAGTGCAGACAGAAAACTCTATGGCTACACCTTC
CASSADRKLYGYTF
>-|-|TRBV19|TRBJ1-6
TGTGCCAGTGCCCGGGGGACCAATTCACCCCTCCACTTT
CASARGTNSPLHF
>-|TRBD1|TRBV5-6|TRBJ2-1
TGTGCCAGCAGCTGGCCGGGACAGGGGTTCGGGCGTCACAATGAGCAGTTCTTC
CASSWPGQGFGRHNEQFF
>-|TRBD1|TRBV5-1|TRBJ1-1
TGCGCCAGCAGCCAAAGTGACAGGGCGGTCACTGAAGCTTTCTTT
CASSQSDRAVTEAFF
>-|TRBD1|TRBV2|TRBJ1-1
TGTGCCAGCAACCTACAGGGGGCAGGGACTGAAGCTTTCTTT
CASNLQGAGTEAFF
>-|-|TRBV11-2|TRBJ1-6
TGTGCCAGCAGCCCACCGGGGGGATTCGGTAATTCACCCCTCCACTTT
CASSPPGGFGNSPLHF